This TCR beta chain was sequenced in a study of shared clonotypes between healthy human individuals. Study-level background: There were three CD4 naive, three CD4 memory, two CD8 naive and one CD8 memory plates per donor.

The CDR3 runs 14 residues. The V and J ends lost 0 bases and 2 bases respectively, with 9 bases between them. Germline V gene data show CDR1 as SGHRS and CDR2 as YFSETQ. General study points: Sampling involved blood alone; tissue repertoires likely differ.

An even split of each subset's genomic DNA across several immunoSEQ plates was performed. Profiled with immunoSEQ multiplex PCR; TCRdb holds only in-frame clones, not every one. The table has 950,000 to 1,300,000 clones, about 75% seen once. About this clone itself: No antigen is known for it. Other DNA sequences in the same sample also yield this CDR3.

The J gene is TRBJ2-7, the V gene TRBV5-1; D may correspond to TRBD1 or TRBD2 (6 bases each). Sequencing was carried out using memory CD4+ T cells sorted from blood. Subset reported: CD45RA-negative fraction. This clonotype was sampled from a man in his late teens or twenties in good health. The CDR3 nucleotides are TGCGCCAGCAGCTTGGCGGGGGCCACCTACGAGCAGTACTTC. Encoded protein: CASSLAGATYEQYF.